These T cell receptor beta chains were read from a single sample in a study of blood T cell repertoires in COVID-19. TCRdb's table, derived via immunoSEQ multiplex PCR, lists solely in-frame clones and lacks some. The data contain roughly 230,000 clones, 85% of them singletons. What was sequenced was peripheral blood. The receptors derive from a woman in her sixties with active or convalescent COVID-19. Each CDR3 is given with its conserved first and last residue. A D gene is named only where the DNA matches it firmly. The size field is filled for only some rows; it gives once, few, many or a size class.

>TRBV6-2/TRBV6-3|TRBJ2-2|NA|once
CASSYVSAGTGELFF
TGTGCCAGCAGTTACGTCAGCGCGGGGACCGGGGAGCTGTTTTTT
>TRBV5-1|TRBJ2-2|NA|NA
CASSLWGQDTGELFF
TGCGCCAGCAGCTTGTGGGGGCAGGACACCGGGGAGCTGTTTTTT
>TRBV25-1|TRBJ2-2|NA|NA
CASSAHTGLGSTGELFF
TGTGCCAGCAGTGCCCATACAGGGCTAGGAAGCACCGGGGAGCTGTTTTTT
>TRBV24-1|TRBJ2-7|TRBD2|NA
CATSDGGTSGYEQYF
TGTGCCACCAGTGATGGAGGGACTAGCGGCTACGAGCAGTACTTC
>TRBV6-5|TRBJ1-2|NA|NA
CASSRHGYGYTF
TGTGCCAGCAGCAGGCATGGATACGGCTACACCTTC
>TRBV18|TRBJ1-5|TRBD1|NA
CASSPGTDSNQPQHF
TGTGCCAGCTCGCCCGGGACAGATAGCAATCAGCCCCAGCATTTT
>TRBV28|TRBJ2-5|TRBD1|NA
CASSSPGQPPETQYF
TGTGCCAGCAGTTCTCCGGGACAGCCGCCAGAGACCCAGTACTTC
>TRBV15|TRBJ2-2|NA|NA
CATSRDKGQNTGELFF
TGTGCCACCAGCAGAGATAAGGGGCAGAACACCGGGGAGCTGTTTTTT
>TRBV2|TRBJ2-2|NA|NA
CASSASPGSTGELFF
TGTGCCAGCAGTGCCAGCCCCGGGAGCACCGGGGAGCTGTTTTTT
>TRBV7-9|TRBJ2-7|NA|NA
CASSQQGGEQYF
TGTGCCAGCAGCCAACAGGGCGGAGAGCAGTACTTC
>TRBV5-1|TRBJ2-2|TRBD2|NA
CASSVGLAGTGELFF
TGCGCCAGCAGCGTGGGTCTAGCGGGCACCGGGGAGCTGTTTTTT
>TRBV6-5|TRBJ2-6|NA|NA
CASSYGRFSGANVLTF
TGTGCCAGCAGTTACGGCCGTTTCTCTGGGGCCAACGTCCTGACTTTC
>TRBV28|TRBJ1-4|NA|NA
CASSFKAGRWFF
TGTGCCAGCAGTTTTAAGGCAGGCCGGTGGTTTTTT
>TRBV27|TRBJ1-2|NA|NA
CASSSLQGAVGYGYTF
TGTGCCAGCAGTTCCCTTCAGGGCGCGGTGGGCTATGGCTACACCTTC
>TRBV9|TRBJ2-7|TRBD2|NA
CASSATGGPQYEQYF
TGTGCCAGCAGCGCAACGGGAGGGCCTCAGTACGAGCAGTACTTC
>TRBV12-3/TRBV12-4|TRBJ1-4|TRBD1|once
CASSPGQGEKLFF
TGTGCCAGCAGTCCGGGACAGGGTGAAAAACTGTTTTTT
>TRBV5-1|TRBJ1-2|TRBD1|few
CASSLDRGLGYTF
TGCGCCAGCAGCTTGGACAGGGGGCTCGGCTACACCTTC
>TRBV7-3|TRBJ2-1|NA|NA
CASSLNLGGDNEQFF
TGTGCCAGCAGCTTAAACCTTGGAGGGGACAATGAGCAGTTCTTC
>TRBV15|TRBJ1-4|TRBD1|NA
CATSREGTGTNEKLFF
TGTGCCACCAGCAGAGAAGGGACAGGGACTAATGAAAAACTGTTTTTT
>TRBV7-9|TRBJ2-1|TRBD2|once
CASSLYSGGANEQFF
TGTGCCAGCAGCTTATATAGCGGGGGGGCCAATGAGCAGTTCTTC
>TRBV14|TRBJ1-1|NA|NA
CASSRWEEGTEAFF
TGTGCCAGCAGCCGCTGGGAAGAGGGAACTGAAGCTTTCTTT
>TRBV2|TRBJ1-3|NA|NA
CASSPTISGNTIYF
TGTGCCAGCAGCCCTACCATCTCTGGAAACACCATATATTTT
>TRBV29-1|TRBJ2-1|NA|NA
CSGLSNRLVQFF
TGCAGCGGCCTATCCAATCGACTAGTTCAGTTCTTC
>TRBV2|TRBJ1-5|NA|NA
CASGASQPQHF
TGTGCCAGTGGGGCCTCTCAGCCCCAGCATTTT
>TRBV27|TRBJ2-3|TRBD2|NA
CASSPIAGGPTDTQYF
TGTGCCAGCAGTCCGATAGCGGGGGGCCCCACAGATACGCAGTATTTT
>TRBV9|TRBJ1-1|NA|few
CASSVGTENTEAFF
TGTGCCAGCAGCGTAGGGACAGAGAACACTGAAGCTTTCTTT
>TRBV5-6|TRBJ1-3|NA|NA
CASSLGGRNTIYF
TGTGCCAGCAGCTTGGGCGGCCGTAACACCATATATTTT
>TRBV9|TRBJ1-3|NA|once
CASSSGLGVSGNTIYF
TGTGCCAGCAGCTCGGGACTGGGAGTGTCTGGAAACACCATATATTTT
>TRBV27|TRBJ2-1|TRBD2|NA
CASSRGLAGGLGEQFF
TGTGCCAGCAGCAGGGGACTAGCGGGAGGATTAGGGGAGCAGTTCTTC
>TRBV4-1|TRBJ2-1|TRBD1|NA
CASSQGTGHNEQFF
TGCGCCAGCAGCCAAGGGACAGGGCACAATGAGCAGTTCTTC
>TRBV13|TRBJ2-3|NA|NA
CASSFIPDSRTDTQYF
TGTGCCAGCAGCTTCATCCCGGACAGCCGCACAGATACGCAGTATTTT
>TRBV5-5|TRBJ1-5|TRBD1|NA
CASSRTGDANQPQHF
TGTGCCAGCAGCCGGACAGGGGATGCCAATCAGCCCCAGCATTTT
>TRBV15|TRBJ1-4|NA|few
CATSPRRGGNEKLFF
TGTGCCACCAGCCCCCGGAGAGGCGGGAATGAAAAACTGTTTTTT
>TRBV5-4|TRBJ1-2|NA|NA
CASSVPTSGYTF
TGTGCCAGCAGCGTACCTACGAGTGGCTACACCTTC
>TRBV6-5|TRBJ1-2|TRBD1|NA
CASSTDRGGDYTF
TGTGCCAGCAGTACGGACAGGGGGGGAGACTACACCTTC
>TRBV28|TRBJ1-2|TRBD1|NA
CASSLGQGSGYTF
TGTGCCAGCAGTCTCGGACAGGGGAGTGGCTACACCTTC
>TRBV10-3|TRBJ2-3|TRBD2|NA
CASKAGLARTDTQYF
TGTGCCAGCAAGGCGGGACTAGCCCGCACAGATACGCAGTATTTT